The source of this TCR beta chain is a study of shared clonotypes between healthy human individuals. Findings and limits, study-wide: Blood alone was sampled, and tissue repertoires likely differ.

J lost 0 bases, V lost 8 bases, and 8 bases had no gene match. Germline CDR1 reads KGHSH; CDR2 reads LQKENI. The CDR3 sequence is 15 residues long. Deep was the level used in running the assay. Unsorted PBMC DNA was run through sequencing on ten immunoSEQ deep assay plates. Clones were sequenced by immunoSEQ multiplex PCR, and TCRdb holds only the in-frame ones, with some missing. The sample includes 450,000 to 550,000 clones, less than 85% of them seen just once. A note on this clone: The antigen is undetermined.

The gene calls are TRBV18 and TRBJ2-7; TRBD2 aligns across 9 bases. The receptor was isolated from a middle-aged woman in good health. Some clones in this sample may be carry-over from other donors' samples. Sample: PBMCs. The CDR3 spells CASALAGTSSYEQYF. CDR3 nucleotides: TGTGCCAGCGCGCTAGCGGGGACAAGCTCCTACGAGCAGTACTTC.